This T cell receptor (beta chain) was captured in a study of T cell responses to AZD1222 COVID-19 vaccine. Findings and limits, study-wide: Vaccine-related CD4 TCRs covered spike, predominating at 160-218 and 743-854. Sampled repertoires all dated from after the peak T cell response.

Libraries were prepared by immunoSEQ multiplex PCR; TCRdb keeps only in-frame clonotypes and omits some of them. The data show 55,000 to 65,000 clones, approximately 80% seen once. Pooling was applied to second doses at about 4 or about 12 weeks. Losses at the gene ends were 5 bases for V and 0 bases for J; bases not matched to a gene: 7. The CDR3 is 17 residues long. Germline values: CDR1 SEHNR, CDR2 FQNEAQ (reference sequence). As to this clone: The antigen is not known.

The starting material was peripheral blood, obtained 28 days after the second AZD1222 dose. This TCR derives from an adult who received the AZD1222 COVID-19 vaccine. The chain has TRBV7-9 and TRBJ2-5; 12 nucleotides line up with TRBD2. This CDR3 reads CASSAGLAGTNQETQYF. The CDR3 DNA sequence: TGTGCCAGCAGCGCCGGACTAGCGGGGACCAACCAAGAGACCCAGTACTTC.